This is a list of T cell receptor beta chains from one sample in a study of identical twins. TCRdb re-called the 5' RACE reads with MiXCR, one entry per CDR3 protein. The table includes approximately 210,000 distinct CDR3 sequences, around 15% detected once. These records were also assigned to another study, of T cells expressing NK-cell markers.

Sample: CD8+ T cells sorted from blood. The source is a woman in her late teens or twenties in good health. The CDR3 runs from the conserved cysteine through the conserved F or W. Fields, in order: V gene, J gene, clone size, D gene, CDR3 DNA, CDR3 protein. The D gene is left open where the match is weak. The size of a clone is reported for some rows only, either as once, few or many, or as a class for expanded clones.

TRBV4-3	TRBJ2-7	-	TRBD2	TGCGCCAGCAGCCAAGATGTAGCGGGAGGGCAAAACGAGCAGTACTTC	CASSQDVAGGQNEQYF
TRBV4-1	TRBJ1-2	few	-	TGCGCCAGCAGCCAAGATGCAAGACAGAGCTATGGCTACACCTTC	CASSQDARQSYGYTF
TRBV5-8	TRBJ2-1	few	TRBD2	TGTGCCAGCAGCCAACTAGCGATTCGCCCAAATGAGCAGTTCTTC	CASSQLAIRPNEQFF
TRBV7-6	TRBJ2-7	-	-	TGTGCCAGCAGCGTTAGTTGGGGAGAGGAGCAGTACTTC	CASSVSWGEEQYF
TRBV30	TRBJ1-1	-	-	TGTGCCTGGACCCCTGACTACACTGAAGCTTTCTTT	CAWTPDYTEAFF
TRBV3-1	TRBJ1-1	-	TRBD1	TGTGCCAGCAGCCCGGGGGGACAGGGCCAGGCTTTCTTT	CASSPGGQGQAFF
TRBV7-9	TRBJ2-7	-	TRBD1	TGTGCCAGCAGCCGAAGGGGGGGACAGGGTATCGACGAGCAGTACTTC	CASSRRGGQGIDEQYF
TRBV12-3/TRBV12-4	TRBJ2-7	-	-	TGTGCCAGCTCAGGGACGGCAGGATCCTACGAGCAGTACTTC	CASSGTAGSYEQYF
TRBV2	TRBJ2-5	-	-	TGTGCCAGCAGGGATAAGCCGGCGACAAGGCCAGAGACCCAGTACTTC	CASRDKPATRPETQYF
TRBV4-3	TRBJ2-2	-	-	TGCGCCAGCAGCCAAGCAGGGTTTGGCACCGGGGAGCTGTTTTTT	CASSQAGFGTGELFF
TRBV12-3/TRBV12-4	TRBJ1-1	few	-	TGTGCCAGCAGTTTCCCACAGGTGAACACTGAAGCTTTCTTT	CASSFPQVNTEAFF
TRBV7-9	TRBJ2-7	-	-	TGTGCCAGCAGCGTCTCTCTCCGGGACACCGACTCCTACGAGCAGTACTTC	CASSVSLRDTDSYEQYF
TRBV12-3/TRBV12-4	TRBJ2-1	many	-	TGTGCCAGCAGTTTCGCATCCTACAATGAGCAGTTCTTC	CASSFASYNEQFF
TRBV7-2	TRBJ1-1	-	-	TGTGCCAGCAGCTTAGTAACGAGGGGTGAAGCTTTCTTT	CASSLVTRGEAFF
TRBV11-2	TRBJ2-3	many	-	TGTGCCAGCAGCCCCCATGTGGGCTGGGGAGATACGCAGTATTTT	CASSPHVGWGDTQYF
TRBV5-6	TRBJ2-7	few	TRBD2	TGTGCCAGCAGCTTACCTAGCGGGAGGATGCAGCAGTACTTC	CASSLPSGRMQQYF